A selection of T cell receptor beta chains follows, all from one sample in a study of cytomegalovirus exposure and HLA in healthy donors. Measured with immunoSEQ multiplex PCR; TCRdb has only the in-frame clones, and not every one. The sample has just under 90,000 clones. The sample consisted of PBMCs. The receptors originated from a girl between 10 and 17 years old in good health and CMV-seropositive. Both conserved end residues are part of each CDR3. The D gene is left open where the match is weak.

TRBJ1-5 | . | TRBV2 | TGTGCCAGCAGTGATCTTCGTCAGCCCCAGCATTTT | CASSDLRQPQHF
TRBJ2-1 | . | TRBV7-3 | TGTGCCAGCAGCTTAACGGTGAGGACCTACAATGAGCAGTTCTTC | CASSLTVRTYNEQFF
TRBJ2-5 | TRBD2 | TRBV2 | TGTGCCAGCAGTGTGCTAGCGGGGAAAGAGACCCAGTACTTC | CASSVLAGKETQYF
TRBJ1-5 | . | TRBV27 | TGTGCCAGCAGATCAGGGTCCAATCAGCCCCAGCATTTT | CASRSGSNQPQHF
TRBJ1-1 | . | TRBV7-2 | TGTGCCAGCACCCTACAGGGCATGAACACTGAAGCTTTCTTT | CASTLQGMNTEAFF
TRBJ1-1 | TRBD1 | TRBV7-2 | TGTGCCAGCAGCTTACGCGGACAGGGGGCGACCGGCGATGAAGCTTTCTTT | CASSLRGQGATGDEAFF
TRBJ1-5 | TRBD1 | TRBV5-6 | TGTGCCAGCAGCTCTCCTTCCGACAGGGGCAATCAGCCCCAGCATTTT | CASSSPSDRGNQPQHF
TRBJ2-1 | . | TRBV9 | TGTGCCAGCAGCGGTAGTGCCAGGTTTGAGCAGTTCTTC | CASSGSARFEQFF
TRBJ2-2 | . | TRBV7-9 | TGTGCCAGCAGCTTAGAAGGGGCCGGGGAGCTGTTTTTT | CASSLEGAGELFF
TRBJ2-7 | TRBD1 | TRBV13 | TGTGCCAGCAGCTCAACAGGGGGGATATACGAGCAGTACTTC | CASSSTGGIYEQYF
TRBJ2-5 | . | TRBV5-4 | TGTGCCAGCAGCGGAAAAGGGGGACGAGAGACCCAGTACTTC | CASSGKGGRETQYF
TRBJ2-5 | . | TRBV5-1 | TGCGCCAGCAGCTTCGGTGGCCAAGAGACCCAGTACTTC | CASSFGGQETQYF
TRBJ1-2 | . | TRBV4-1 | TGCGCCAGCAGCCAAGTCGCAGGCCGTCCAGACTATGGCTACACCTTC | CASSQVAGRPDYGYTF
TRBJ1-6 | TRBD1 | TRBV30 | TGTGCCTGGAGTGGAGGGACAGGGAGTTCACCCCTACACTTT | CAWSGGTGSSPLHF
TRBJ1-2 | . | TRBV7-9 | TGTGCCAGCAGCCCGGACTCCTATGGCTACACCTTC | CASSPDSYGYTF
TRBJ1-6 | . | TRBV4-3 | TGCGCCAGCAGCCAGGGGACACTGGAGAAGAATTCACCCCTCCACTTT | CASSQGTLEKNSPLHF
TRBJ2-3 | . | TRBV5-4 | TGTGCCACGTCCTTATTAGATACGCAGTATTTT | CATSLLDTQYF
TRBJ2-3 | TRBD2 | TRBV7-2 | TGTGCCAGCAGCCTCCGGCGGGGGTTTCGCGCAGATACGCAGTATTTT | CASSLRRGFRADTQYF
TRBJ1-2 | . | TRBV5-6 | TGTGCCAGCATCTCTTTTAGCCAGGGGCATGGCTACACCTTC | CASISFSQGHGYTF
TRBJ2-5 | . | TRBV9 | TGTGCCAGCAGCGTGGCGGGGGCCCTATCGGAGACCCAGTACTTC | CASSVAGALSETQYF
TRBJ2-2 | . | TRBV9 | TGTGCCAGCAGCGTGGCCAGTTACACCGGGGAGCTGTTTTTT | CASSVASYTGELFF
TRBJ2-7 | . | TRBV15 | TGTGCCACCAGCAGAGATCTAAGTCGGCAGGGGTACGAGCAGTACTTC | CATSRDLSRQGYEQYF
TRBJ1-6 | TRBD1 | TRBV6-1 | TGTGCCAGCAGAGGACAGGGCGAGAATTCACCCCTCCACTTT | CASRGQGENSPLHF
TRBJ2-2 | TRBD1 | TRBV4-3 | TGCGCCAGCAGCCAGCTTAGGGGACAGGGGGATGGGACCGGGGAGCTGTTTTTT | CASSQLRGQGDGTGELFF
TRBJ2-1 | TRBD1 | TRBV9 | TGTGCCAGCAGCGATAAGGGACAGACAAATGAGCAGTTCTTC | CASSDKGQTNEQFF
TRBJ1-4 | . | TRBV7-9 | TGTGCCAGCAGTGATCGGGGGGAAGGGAGTGAAAAACTGTTTTTT | CASSDRGEGSEKLFF
TRBJ1-1 | . | TRBV9 | TGTGCCAGCAGCATCAGGGCGAACACTGAAGCTTTCTTT | CASSIRANTEAFF
TRBJ2-1 | TRBD2 | TRBV6-1 | TGTGCCAGCAGTGAAGCTAGGACTAGCGGGGGGTATGAGCAGTTCTTC | CASSEARTSGGYEQFF
TRBJ2-1 | TRBD2 | TRBV9 | TGTGCCAGCAGCGAACTAGCGGGGGGTTACAATGAGCAGTTCTTC | CASSELAGGYNEQFF
TRBJ1-1 | . | TRBV4-1 | TGCGCCAGCAGCCAAGATCCGACTATCGGAAGCACTGAAGCTTTCTTT | CASSQDPTIGSTEAFF
TRBJ1-5 | TRBD1 | TRBV5-4 | TGTGCCAGCAGCATGGGACAGGGCTTGAATCAGCCCCAGCATTTT | CASSMGQGLNQPQHF
TRBJ2-7 | . | TRBV5-1 | TGCGCCAGCAGCTTGTCCAGGTCATCCTACGAGCAGTACTTC | CASSLSRSSYEQYF
TRBJ2-7 | . | TRBV5-1 | TGCGCCAGCAGCTTGAACGCGGCCGCCTACGAGCAGTACTTC | CASSLNAAAYEQYF
TRBJ2-7 | TRBD1 | TRBV25-1 | TGTGCCAGCAGTGAGGACAGGGCCTACGAGCAGTACTTC | CASSEDRAYEQYF
TRBJ1-4 | TRBD1 | TRBV10-3 | TGTGCCATCAGAAAGACAGGGGACAATGAAAAACTGTTTTTT | CAIRKTGDNEKLFF
TRBJ2-2 | TRBD1 | TRBV28 | TGTGCCAGCAGCCCGAGAGCGGGACAGGGGGCCGGGGAGCTGTTTTTT | CASSPRAGQGAGELFF
TRBJ1-6 | . | TRBV6-1 | TGTGCCAGCAGTGAAGCGAGGGCCTACTCCTATAATTCACCCCTCCACTTT | CASSEARAYSYNSPLHF
TRBJ1-1 | . | TRBV28 | TGTGCCAGCAGTACCCCAGGTCGGTTCATGAACACTGAAGCTTTCTTT | CASSTPGRFMNTEAFF
TRBJ2-7 | TRBD1 | TRBV4-1 | TGCGCCAGCAGCCAAAACTGGGACAGATCCTCCTACGAGCAGTACTTC | CASSQNWDRSSYEQYF
TRBJ1-4 | . | TRBV30 | TGTGCCTGGAGTATTCTAAGCGCTGAAAAACTGTTTTTT | CAWSILSAEKLFF
TRBJ1-5 | TRBD1 | TRBV19 | TGTGCCAGTACTGAGGTGACAGGGCACAATCAGCCCCAGCATTTT | CASTEVTGHNQPQHF
TRBJ1-2 | TRBD1 | TRBV5-6 | TGTGCCAGCTCCGGACAGGATTCTAACTATGGCTACACCTTC | CASSGQDSNYGYTF
TRBJ2-5 | TRBD2 | TRBV5-1 | TGCGCCAGCAGCCTTTTCGGGACTAGCGGTCAAGAGACCCAGTACTTC | CASSLFGTSGQETQYF
TRBJ2-5 | . | TRBV7-9 | TGTGCCAGCAGCTTAGTTATCAGCCAAGAGACCCAGTACTTC | CASSLVISQETQYF
TRBJ1-1 | . | TRBV27 | TGTGCCAGCAGTTTGGGTGACAGCAACACTGAAGCTTTCTTT | CASSLGDSNTEAFF
TRBJ2-1 | TRBD2 | TRBV29-1 | TGCAGCGTTGTTGTGCTAGCGGGGGGGCCATCCTACAATGAGCAGTTCTTC | CSVVVLAGGPSYNEQFF
TRBJ2-7 | TRBD1 | TRBV6-6 | TGTGCCAGCAGTTTACCGCCGGGACAGACCTACGAGCAGTACTTC | CASSLPPGQTYEQYF
TRBJ2-7 | . | TRBV25-1 | TGTGCCAGCAGTGCCGCCGGGAAAGGTGCCTACGAGCAGTACTTC | CASSAAGKGAYEQYF
TRBJ1-4 | TRBD1 | TRBV5-1 | TGCGCCAGCAGCCAGGGGGCCGATGAAAAACTGTTTTTT | CASSQGADEKLFF
TRBJ2-1 | TRBD1 | TRBV29-1 | TGCAGCGTTGAAGTGAGACAGGGGATTGAGCAGTTCTTC | CSVEVRQGIEQFF
TRBJ2-5 | TRBD1 | TRBV7-2 | TGTGCCAGCAGCTATCACAGGGGGCGCGAGACCCAGTACTTC | CASSYHRGRETQYF
TRBJ2-3 | . | TRBV7-2 | TGTGCCAGCAGCTCTGTCCGGGACTCGCCTCCAGATACGCAGTATTTT | CASSSVRDSPPDTQYF
TRBJ2-7 | TRBD2 | TRBV9 | TGTGCCAGCAGCGTAGAAGCGGGGGGGCCCCACGAGCAGTACTTC | CASSVEAGGPHEQYF
TRBJ2-3 | . | TRBV6-1 | TGTGCCAGCAGTGCCGGGGGATACACAGATACGCAGTATTTT | CASSAGGYTDTQYF
TRBJ1-4 | . | TRBV9 | TGTGCCAGCAGCGTAGGGGCTTGGCAGCGGGATGAAAAACTGTTTTTT | CASSVGAWQRDEKLFF
TRBJ2-5 | . | TRBV4-3 | TGCGCCAGCAGCCAGGAGACAGGCCGCCAAGAGACCCAGTACTTC | CASSQETGRQETQYF
TRBJ2-3 | . | TRBV4-1 | TGCGCCAGCAGAGACATTGTACGGACAGATACGCAGTATTTT | CASRDIVRTDTQYF